The entry that follows covers one T cell receptor beta chain sequence. The data belong to a study of monozygotic twins with inflammatory bowel disease. For each CDR3 protein, TCRdb gives one entry from its re-call of the 5' RACE reads, without DNA. In total, the table holds nearly 450,000 distinct CDR3 sequences. The TCR comes from a human donor with ulcerative colitis or Crohn's disease, or a healthy co-twin of an affected twin (not recorded which). Sequenced: blood.

CDR3 residues: CATSDPRQTGETQYF. The rearrangement joins TRBV24-1 to TRBJ2-5; the TCRdb call, TRBD1, lacks DNA for checking. The CDR3 is made up of 15 amino acids. Germline V lookup: CDR1 KGHDR, CDR2 SFDVKD.